The 22 T cell receptor beta chains below all came from one sample that was sequenced in a study of blood T cells in healthy people across ages. Primers used in a second PCR of roughly 6 to 12 cycles were a sample-barcoded 5' primer and a J-beta primer mix. TCRdb itself ran the 5' RACE reads through MiXCR, one entry per CDR3 protein. In the table there are 800,000 or so distinct CDR3 sequences, about half of which are singletons. Sequencing was done on a sample of blood. The source is an elderly man in good health.

The chain joins TRBV7-2 to TRBJ2-7; 10 positions agree with TRBD2. The germline V gene has CDR1 SGHTA and CDR2 FQGNSA. The CDR3 consists of 14 residues. With 1 base clipped from V and 6 bases from J, the junction kept 3 bases outside the gene matches. CDR3 amino acids: CASSLDLAGVEQYF. For the CDR3, the DNA is TGTGCCAGCAGCTTAGATCTAGCGGGAGTCGAGCAGTACTTC. Complete variable domain (other parts from reference TRBV7-2 and TRBJ2-7): GAGVSQSPSNKVTEKGKDVELRCDPISGHTALYWYRQSLGQGLEFLIYFQGNSAPDKSGLPSDRFSAERTGGSVSTLTIQRTQQEDSAVYLCASSLDLAGVEQYFGPGTRLTVT.

This clonotype was found many times. CDR3 nucleotide sequence: TGTGCCAGCAGTTTCGACCGGGATCAGCCCCAGCATTTT. Encoded protein: CASSFDRDQPQHF. The chain has TRBV6-2 or TRBV6-3 and TRBJ1-5; D not certain. Germline lookup yields CDR1 MNHEY and CDR2 SVGEGT. CDR3 length: 13 amino acids. V lost 4 bases and J 5 bases, leaving 9 bases between the germline ends.

Only a few counts were recorded for this clonotype. The chain combines TRBV20-1 with TRBJ2-2, with 10 nucleotides matching TRBD2. Trimming removed 6 bases from V and 2 bases from J; junction bases left unmatched: 12. Germline V gene lookup returns CDR1 DFQATT and CDR2 SNEGSKA (reference sequence). This CDR3 region has 17 residues. CDR3 in DNA: TGCAGTGCGCCAGCGGGAGGGCCGTCGTTCAACACCGGGGAGCTGTTTTTT. Residues: CSAPAGGPSFNTGELFF.

The genes are TRBV24-1 and TRBJ2-1, with D maybe TRBD1 (5 bases). In germline, CDR1 is KGHDR, CDR2 SFDVKD. The CDR3 length is 14 residues. V was pared by 5 bases and J by 4 bases, with 11 bases between. This CDR3 reads CATSVGHGYNEQFF. The CDR3, as DNA: TGTGCCACCAGTGTCGGACATGGATACAATGAGCAGTTCTTC.

This chain uses TRBV6-5 with TRBJ2-7; tentatively, D is TRBD2 (5 bases). Trimming pared 4 bases from V and 2 bases from J, leaving 15 bases between. This CDR3 region has 15 residues. Germline-derived CDR1 and CDR2 are MNHEY and SVGAGI. CDR3 sequence reads: CASSSAGGGTYEQYF. In DNA form, the CDR3 reads TGTGCCAGCAGTTCCGCGGGCGGAGGAACCTACGAGCAGTACTTC.

The CDR3 DNA reads as TGTGCCAGCAGCGGAATCACCTCGACACATCAAGAGACCCAGTACTTC. Translated: CASSGITSTHQETQYF. The rearrangement uses TRBV11-2 and TRBJ2-5, with unresolved D. There are 16 residues in the CDR3. Trimming removed 5 bases at V and 2 bases at J, with 18 bases between. Germline CDR1 SGHAT, CDR2 FQNNGV.

J is TRBJ1-5 and V is TRBV20-1; no reliable D call. This CDR3 comprises 14 residues. The V and J ends lost 2 bases and 0 bases respectively, with 8 bases between them. In germline, CDR1 is DFQATT, CDR2 SNEGSKA (reference sequence). The CDR3 loop is CSARNPFSNQPQHF. The CDR3, as DNA: TGCAGTGCTAGAAATCCTTTTAGCAATCAGCCCCAGCATTTT.

The chain links TRBV5-1 to TRBJ1-1; D not resolved. The CDR3 loop spans 14 amino acids. Per germline, CDR1 SGHRS and CDR2 YFSETQ. The V end was cut by 0 bases, the J end by 6 bases, with 12 bases between. The CDR3 is CASSLEVLNAEAFF. The CDR3 DNA follows: TGCGCCAGCAGCTTGGAGGTGCTTAACGCTGAAGCTTTCTTT.

V is TRBV4-2 and J is TRBJ2-1; the match to TRBD2 covers 14 bases. The length of the CDR3 is 15 residues. Germline CDR1 and CDR2: LGHNA and YNFKEQ. The V segment lost 4 bases and the J segment 10 bases; nucleotides outside the gene matches: 6. The CDR3 region is CASSLGTSGSQEQFF. CDR3 sequence (DNA): TGTGCCAGCAGCCTTGGGACTAGCGGGAGCCAGGAGCAGTTCTTC.

The V and J genes are TRBV28 and TRBJ2-1; D gene ambiguous. Matching the DNA end better, TRBJ2-7 makes the J call doubtful. The V gene's germline CDR1 is MDHEN and CDR2 SYDVKM. The CDR3 consists of 15 residues. CDR3 sequence: CASSLSLRAYNEQYF. CDR3 coding DNA: TGTGCCAGCAGTTTGTCCCTTCGCGCCTACAATGAGCAGTACTTC.

The chain couples TRBV3-1 to TRBJ1-2; D not certain. V was cut by 9 bases and J by 1 base, with 15 bases left in between. Germline V lookup: CDR1 LGHDT, CDR2 YNNKEL (reference sequence). This CDR3 comprises 14 residues. CDR3 amino acids: CASRNWTGNYGYTF. The CDR3 nucleotides read TGTGCCAGTCGAAACTGGACGGGTAACTATGGCTACACCTTC.

The V and J genes are TRBV2 and TRBJ2-1; no clear D gene. The CDR3 runs 12 residues. Per the germline V gene, CDR1 is SNHLY and CDR2 is FYNNEI. With 6 bases removed from V and 4 bases from J, the gap between germline ends came to 7 bases. The CDR3 DNA sequence: TGTGCCAGCAGCATGTCTTACAATGAGCAGTTCTTC. This codes for CASSMSYNEQFF.

V and J are TRBV29-1 and TRBJ2-1, with a tentative D call TRBD2 (6 bases). Germline CDR1 is SQVTM and CDR2 is ANQGSEA. Trimming took off 7 bases at V and 12 bases at J, with 25 bases between the two ends. The CDR3 totals 14 residues. In DNA, the CDR3 is TGCAGCGCCGAGACTGTGGCAGGGACTCGTGGGCAGTTCTTC. As protein: CSAETVAGTRGQFF.

The chain carries TRBV3-1 and TRBJ1-4; D unclear. The CDR3 loop spans 15 amino acids. Trimming pared 0 bases from V and 8 bases from J, leaving 13 bases between. CDR1 LGHDT and CDR2 YNNKEL come from the germline V gene (reference sequence). CDR3 amino acids: CASSQELVTYEKLFF. In DNA, the CDR3 is TGTGCCAGCAGCCAAGAATTAGTGACCTACGAAAAACTGTTTTTT.

The J gene is TRBJ2-2, the V gene TRBV12-3 or TRBV12-4, with TRBD2 as a possible D gene (6 bases). The CDR3 sequence is 15 residues long. The V end was cut by 6 bases, the J end by 6 bases, with 17 bases between. The CDR3 DNA reads as TGTGCCAGCAGGTTGTCCCGCGGGGTCCCCGGGGAGCTGTTTTTT. Encoded protein: CASRLSRGVPGELFF.

In the case of this clonotype: Being one base from a much bigger clone, this may be a read error. The chain uses TRBV24-1 and TRBJ2-5; D is perhaps TRBD1 (6 bases). Per the germline V gene, CDR1 is KGHDR and CDR2 is SFDVKD. The CDR3 totals 15 residues. Deletions cut 5 bases from V and 11 bases from J, with 23 bases between. CDR3 region: CATSVRGTPVEEQYF. DNA of the CDR3: TGTGCCACCAGTGTCAGAGGGACACCCGTGGAAGAGCAGTACTTC.

Details on this clonotype: Sequence at one end of the junction differs from germline and may be a read error. The chain is built from TRBV25-1 and TRBJ1-1, with D unclear. The length of the CDR3 is 12 residues. Germline loops: CDR1 MGHDK, CDR2 SYGVNS. CDR3 nucleotides: TGTGCCAGGAGTGACTTGGGAACTGAAGCTTTCTTT. It encodes CARSDLGTEAFF.

This clonotype has more than one count but fewer than ten. V is TRBV28 and J is TRBJ1-5; D ambiguous. The CDR3 runs 13 residues. Germline V CDR1 and CDR2: MDHEN, SYDVKM. V dropped 1 base and J dropped 13 bases, with 14 bases sitting between them. CDR3 DNA sequence: TGTGCCAGCAGTTTATACGGCCAGGCCTTTCAGCATTTT. Its translation: CASSLYGQAFQHF.

The CDR3 nucleotides read TGTGCCAGCAGTAAGGGACAGGGGGGAGCTGGGGCCAACGTCCTGACTTTC. The encoded protein is CASSKGQGGAGANVLTF. The chain has TRBV6-4 and TRBJ2-6; 11 positions match TRBD1. V trimming: 5 bases; J trimming: 2 bases; junction bases outside the gene matches: 5. CDR3 length: 17 residues. CDR1 and CDR2 from the germline V gene are MRHNA and SNTAGT.

This clonotype has just a few counts. V is TRBV4-3 and J is TRBJ2-3, with D unresolved. V shed 1 base and J shed 5 bases, with 7 bases lying between them. CDR1 LGHNA and CDR2 YSLEER come from the germline V gene. The CDR3 runs to 13 residues. CDR3 DNA sequence: TGCGCCAGCAGCCAAGTAACCAGAGATACGCAGTATTTT. Translated, it gives CASSQVTRDTQYF.

The V and J genes are TRBV14 and TRBJ2-1; 14 bases match TRBD2. This CDR3 has 16 amino acids. The germline V gene encodes CDR1 SGHDN and CDR2 FVKESK. Trimming at V came to 5 bases and at J to 6 bases, leaving 6 bases not matched to a gene. The CDR3 DNA sequence: TGTGCCAGCAGCAACCGGGGACTAGCGGGAGTCAATGAGCAGTTCTTC. Translation: CASSNRGLAGVNEQFF.

In this sample, this clonotype turned up a few times. V and J are TRBV28 and TRBJ2-1; maybe TRBD2 (5 bases). This CDR3 spans 11 amino acids. The V gene's germline CDR1 is MDHEN and CDR2 SYDVKM. The ends were cut back, 9 bases at V and 10 bases at J, with 13 bases in the middle. The DNA for the CDR3 is TGTGCCAGTCGGGCGGGCCAAGAGCAGTTCTTC. This encodes CASRAGQEQFF.